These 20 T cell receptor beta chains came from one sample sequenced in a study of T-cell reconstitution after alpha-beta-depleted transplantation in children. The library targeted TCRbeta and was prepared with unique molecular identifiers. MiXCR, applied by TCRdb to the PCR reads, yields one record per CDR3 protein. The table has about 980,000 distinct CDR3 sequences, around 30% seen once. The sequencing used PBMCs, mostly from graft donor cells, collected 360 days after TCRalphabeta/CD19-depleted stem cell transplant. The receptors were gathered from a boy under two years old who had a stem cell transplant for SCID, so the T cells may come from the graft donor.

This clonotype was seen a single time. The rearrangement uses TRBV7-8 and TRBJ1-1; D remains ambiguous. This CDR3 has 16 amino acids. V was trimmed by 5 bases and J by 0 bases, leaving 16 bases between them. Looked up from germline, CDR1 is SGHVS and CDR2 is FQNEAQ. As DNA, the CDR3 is TGTGCCAGCAGCCCAGTGGCCCCTATAATGAACACTGAAGCTTTCTTT. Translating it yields CASSPVAPIMNTEAFF.

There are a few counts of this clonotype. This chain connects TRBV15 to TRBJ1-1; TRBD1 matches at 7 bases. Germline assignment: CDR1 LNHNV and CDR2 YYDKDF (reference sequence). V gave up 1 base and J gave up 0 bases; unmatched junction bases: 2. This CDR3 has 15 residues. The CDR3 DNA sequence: TGTGCCACCAGCAGAGGACAGGGCTTGAACACTGAAGCTTTCTTT. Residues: CATSRGQGLNTEAFF.

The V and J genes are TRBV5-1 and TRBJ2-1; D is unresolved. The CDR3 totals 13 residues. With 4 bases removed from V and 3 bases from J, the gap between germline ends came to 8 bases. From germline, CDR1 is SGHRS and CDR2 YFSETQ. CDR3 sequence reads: CASSPLNYNEQFF. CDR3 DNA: TGCGCCAGCAGCCCCCTGAACTACAATGAGCAGTTCTTC.

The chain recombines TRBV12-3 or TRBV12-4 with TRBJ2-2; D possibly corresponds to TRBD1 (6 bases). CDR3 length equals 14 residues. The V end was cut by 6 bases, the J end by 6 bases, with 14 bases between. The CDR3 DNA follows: TGTGCCAGCAGAAAGACAGGAAATGCCGGGGAGCTGTTTTTT. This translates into CASRKTGNAGELFF.

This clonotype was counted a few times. CDR3 in DNA: TGTGCCAGCAGTGATAGCGGGATCCAGTACTTC. Translation gives CASSDSGIQYF. The chain is built from TRBV25-1 and TRBJ2-5, with 8 bases that match TRBD2. The germline CDR1 and CDR2 sequences are MGHDK and SYGVNS. This CDR3 spans 11 amino acids. After removal of 3 bases from V and 10 bases from J, the junction contained 1 base not matched to a gene. Combining the CDR3 with reference TRBV25-1 and TRBJ2-5 gives the whole variable domain EADIYQTPRYLVIGTGKKITLECSQTMGHDKMYWYQQDPGMELHLIHYSYGVNSTEKGDLSSESTVSRIRTEHFPLTLESARPSHTSQYLCASSDSGIQYFGPGTRLLVL.

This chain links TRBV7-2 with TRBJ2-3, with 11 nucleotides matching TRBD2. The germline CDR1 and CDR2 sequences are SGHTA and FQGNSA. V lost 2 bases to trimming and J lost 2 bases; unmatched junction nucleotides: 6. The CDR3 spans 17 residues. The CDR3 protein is CASSLTVLAGVTDTQYF. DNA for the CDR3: TGTGCCAGCAGCTTAACCGTACTAGCGGGGGTCACAGATACGCAGTATTTT.

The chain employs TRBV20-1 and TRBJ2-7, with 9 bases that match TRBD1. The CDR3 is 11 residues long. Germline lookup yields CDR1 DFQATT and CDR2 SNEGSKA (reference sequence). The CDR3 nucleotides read TGCAGCCCGGGACAGGGCTACGAGCAGTACTTC. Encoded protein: CSPGQGYEQYF.

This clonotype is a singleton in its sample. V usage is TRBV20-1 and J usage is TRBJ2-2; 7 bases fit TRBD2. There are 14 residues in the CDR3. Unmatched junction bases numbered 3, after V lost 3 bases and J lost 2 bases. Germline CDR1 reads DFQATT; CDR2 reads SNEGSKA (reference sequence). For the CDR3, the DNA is TGCAGTGCTAGCAGCGGGGTTAACACCGGGGAGCTGTTTTTT. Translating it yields CSASSGVNTGELFF.

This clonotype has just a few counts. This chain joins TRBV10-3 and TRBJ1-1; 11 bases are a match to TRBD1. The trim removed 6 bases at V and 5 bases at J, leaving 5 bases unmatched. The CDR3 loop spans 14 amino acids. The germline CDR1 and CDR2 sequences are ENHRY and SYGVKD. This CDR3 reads CAIRGQGARTEAFF. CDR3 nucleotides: TGTGCCATCAGAGGACAGGGGGCGCGGACTGAAGCTTTCTTT.

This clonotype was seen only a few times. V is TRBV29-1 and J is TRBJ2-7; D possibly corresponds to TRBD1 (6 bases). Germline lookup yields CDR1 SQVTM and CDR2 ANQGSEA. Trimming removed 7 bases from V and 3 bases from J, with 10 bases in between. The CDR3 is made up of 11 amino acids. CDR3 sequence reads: CSAVTGYEQYF. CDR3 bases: TGCAGCGCTGTGACAGGCTACGAGCAGTACTTC.

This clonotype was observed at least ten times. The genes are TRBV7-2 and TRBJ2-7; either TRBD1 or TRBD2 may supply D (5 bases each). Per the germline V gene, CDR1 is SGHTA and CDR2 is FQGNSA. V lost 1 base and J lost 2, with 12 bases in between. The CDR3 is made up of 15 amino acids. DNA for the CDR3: TGTGCCAGCAGCTTAGGGGGTACGGGACCCTACGAGCAGTACTTC. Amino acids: CASSLGGTGPYEQYF. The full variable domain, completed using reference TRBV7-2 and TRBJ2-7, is GAGVSQSPSNKVTEKGKDVELRCDPISGHTALYWYRQSLGQGLEFLIYFQGNSAPDKSGLPSDRFSAERTGGSVSTLTIQRTQQEDSAVYLCASSLGGTGPYEQYFGPGTRLTVT.

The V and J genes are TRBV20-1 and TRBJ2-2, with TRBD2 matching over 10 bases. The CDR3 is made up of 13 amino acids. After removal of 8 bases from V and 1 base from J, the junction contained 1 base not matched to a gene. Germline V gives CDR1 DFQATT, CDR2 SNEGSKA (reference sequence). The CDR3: CSLAGGNTGELFF. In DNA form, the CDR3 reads TGCAGTTTAGCGGGGGGGAACACCGGGGAGCTGTTTTTT.

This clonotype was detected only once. CDR3 amino acids: CSGGREGEQFF. Here the CDR3 DNA reads TGCAGCGGGGGGAGGGAAGGTGAGCAGTTCTTC. V gene TRBV29-1 combines with J gene TRBJ2-1, with 7 bases lining up with TRBD2. The CDR3 sequence is 11 residues long. From germline, CDR1 is SQVTM and CDR2 ANQGSEA. Trimming cost V 7 bases and J 9 bases; bases outside gene matches: 6.

CDR3 amino acids: CASSFEGHEQYF. The CDR3 bases are TGCGCCAGCAGCTTCGAAGGCCACGAGCAGTACTTC. The V gene is TRBV5-1, the J gene TRBJ2-7; D is ambiguous. Looked up from germline, CDR1 is SGHRS and CDR2 is YFSETQ. This CDR3 has 12 amino acids. V shed 2 bases and J shed 5 bases, with 8 bases lying between them.

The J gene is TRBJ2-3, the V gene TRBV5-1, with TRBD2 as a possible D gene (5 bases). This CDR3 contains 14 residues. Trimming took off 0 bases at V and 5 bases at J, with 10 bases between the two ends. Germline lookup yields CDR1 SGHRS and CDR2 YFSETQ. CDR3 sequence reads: CASSLGVRGDTQYF. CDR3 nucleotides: TGCGCCAGCAGCTTGGGGGTCCGGGGAGATACGCAGTATTTT.

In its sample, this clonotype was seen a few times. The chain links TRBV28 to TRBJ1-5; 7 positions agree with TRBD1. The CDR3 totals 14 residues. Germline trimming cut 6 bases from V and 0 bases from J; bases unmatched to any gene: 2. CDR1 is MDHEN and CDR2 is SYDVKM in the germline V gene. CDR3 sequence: CASRGTVSNQPQHF. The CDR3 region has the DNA TGTGCCAGCAGGGGGACAGTTAGCAATCAGCCCCAGCATTTT. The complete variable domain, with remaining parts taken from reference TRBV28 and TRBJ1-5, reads DVKVTQSSRYLVKRTGEKVFLECVQDMDHENMFWYRQDPGLGLRLIYFSYDVKMKEKGDIPEGYSVSREKKERFSLILESASTNQTSMYLCASRGTVSNQPQHFGDGTRLSIL.

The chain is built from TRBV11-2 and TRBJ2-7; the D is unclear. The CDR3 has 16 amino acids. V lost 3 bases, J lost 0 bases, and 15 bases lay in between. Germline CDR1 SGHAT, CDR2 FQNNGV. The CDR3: CASSFPPGLSSYEQYF. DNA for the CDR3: TGTGCCAGCAGCTTCCCCCCGGGTCTGAGCTCCTACGAGCAGTACTTC.

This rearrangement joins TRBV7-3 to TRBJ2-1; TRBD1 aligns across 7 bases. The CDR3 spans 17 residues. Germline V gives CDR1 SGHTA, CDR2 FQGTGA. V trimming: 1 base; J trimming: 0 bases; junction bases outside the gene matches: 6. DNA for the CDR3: TGTGCCAGCAGCTTAAGACAGGGTCTGGGCTCCTACAATGAGCAGTTCTTC. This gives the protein CASSLRQGLGSYNEQFF.

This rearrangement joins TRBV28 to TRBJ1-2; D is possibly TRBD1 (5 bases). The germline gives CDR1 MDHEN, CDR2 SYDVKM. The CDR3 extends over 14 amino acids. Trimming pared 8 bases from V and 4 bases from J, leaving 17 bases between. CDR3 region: CASGPNPGSYGYTF. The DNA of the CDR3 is TGTGCCAGCGGGCCCAACCCAGGGAGCTATGGCTACACCTTC.

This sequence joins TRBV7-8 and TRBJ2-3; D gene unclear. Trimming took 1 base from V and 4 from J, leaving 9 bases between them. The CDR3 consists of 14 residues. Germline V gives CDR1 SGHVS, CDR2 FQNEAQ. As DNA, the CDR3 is TGTGCCAGCAGCTTAGGATCTCGCCCAGATACGCAGTATTTT. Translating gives CASSLGSRPDTQYF.